Shown below are 8 T cell receptor beta chains from a single sample sequenced in a study of blood T cell repertoires in COVID-19. Data came from immunoSEQ multiplex PCR; TCRdb stores just in-frame clones and leaves some out. The sample records 250,000 or so clones, roughly 84% being singletons. The sequenced sample was peripheral blood. These receptors were obtained from a middle-aged woman who had recovered from COVID-19.

The V gene is TRBV6-5, the J gene TRBJ2-3; D gene unclear. The V end was cut by 6 bases, the J end by 5 bases, with 6 bases between. This CDR3 is 11 amino acids long. CDR1 is MNHEY, CDR2 SVGAGI, per germline. The chain's CDR3 is CASRSRDTQYF. The CDR3 nucleotides read TGTGCCAGCAGGTCCAGAGATACGCAGTATTTT.

The chain links TRBV5-5 to TRBJ2-1; TRBD1 agrees at 11 bases. The CDR3 is 14 amino acids. Losses at the gene ends were 4 bases for V and 6 bases for J; bases not matched to a gene: 3. Germline V CDR1 and CDR2: SGHKS, YYEKEE (reference sequence). The CDR3 reads CASSVGQGVNEQFF. CDR3 bases: TGTGCCAGCAGCGTGGGACAGGGGGTCAATGAGCAGTTCTTC.

The chain combines TRBV27 with TRBJ2-1; TRBD2 is a possible D gene (6 bases). V was cut by 8 bases and J by 6 bases, with 20 bases left in between. Germline V lookup: CDR1 MNHEY, CDR2 SMNVEV (reference sequence). The CDR3 is 15 amino acids. The CDR3, as DNA: TGTGCCAGCGGACCCGGACTATTAAGAACCAATGAGCAGTTCTTC. Translation: CASGPGLLRTNEQFF.

The chain carries TRBV11-2 and TRBJ2-1; weak D call: TRBD2 (6 bases). Germline V CDR1 and CDR2: SGHAT, FQNNGV. The ends were cut back, 3 bases at V and 10 bases at J, with 19 bases in the middle. CDR3 size: 15 residues. The CDR3 region has the DNA TGTGCCAGCAGCTTGGTCCGGGACGGGAGATGGGAGCAGTTCTTC. It is translated as CASSLVRDGRWEQFF.

J is TRBJ1-2 and V is TRBV7-8; TRBD1 agrees at 12 bases. The CDR3 is 17 amino acids. Losses at the gene ends were 2 bases for V and 4 bases for J; bases not matched to a gene: 8. Germline lookup yields CDR1 SGHVS and CDR2 FQNEAQ. Written as DNA, the CDR3 is TGTGCCAGCAGCTTAATGGGACAGGGGGCGATGAGCTATGGCTACACCTTC. This encodes CASSLMGQGAMSYGYTF.

The rearrangement joins TRBV11-2 to TRBJ1-6, with TRBD1 matching 7 bases. CDR1 and CDR2 (germline): SGHAT, FQNNGV. CDR3 length: 15 residues. Trimming removed 3 bases from V and 9 bases from J; junction bases left unmatched: 8. The CDR3 is CASSFGDRASSPLHF. CDR3 nucleotides: TGTGCCAGCAGCTTCGGAGACAGGGCAAGTTCACCCCTCCACTTT.

J is TRBJ1-1 and V is TRBV7-8; D is uncertain. The germline CDR1 and CDR2 sequences are SGHVS and FQNEAQ. With 5 bases removed from V and 1 base from J, the gap between germline ends came to 11 bases. This CDR3 has 14 residues. For the CDR3, the DNA is TGTGCCAGCAGCCCCCGGCAGGCGAACACTGAAGCTTTCTTT. Its protein product is CASSPRQANTEAFF.

Here the CDR3 reads CASSFSQWNTEAFF. The CDR3 region has the DNA TGTGCCAGCAGCTTTTCTCAGTGGAACACTGAAGCTTTCTTT. The V call is TRBV11-2, the J call TRBJ1-1, with no clear D. Trimming shortened V by 3 bases and J by 1 base, and 9 bases separated the two germline ends. From germline, CDR1 is SGHAT and CDR2 FQNNGV. This CDR3 is 14 amino acids long.